Presented here are 26 T cell receptor beta chains from one specimen sequenced in a study of blood T cells in healthy people across ages (dated by TCRdb to the mid-2010s). Libraries were made using 5' RACE. The listed sequencing device is Illumina HiSeq 2500. A second PCR of roughly 7 to 11 cycles was performed with a sample-barcoded 5' primer and a J-beta primer mix. TCRdb itself trimmed the public reads at Q25 with fastp, ran MiXCR and retained productive beta chains. CDR3 protein sequences are deduplicated, and each keeps its most common genes and DNA. The sample profile shows about 540,000 distinct CDR3 sequences; about 25% of them were found once. 8.5% to 9.5% of the sample goes to the ten largest clones. A further study also used this sample, focusing on T cells of mothers and their children.

Sequenced: blood. The receptors shown here come from a boy aged 10-17 years in good health.

The chain has TRBV19 and TRBJ1-4; 7 nucleotides match TRBD1. Germline V gene sequence: CDR1 LNHDA, CDR2 SQIVND (reference sequence). Losses at the gene ends were 9 bases for V and 5 bases for J; bases not matched to a gene: 12. This CDR3 has 15 residues. The CDR3 DNA reads as TGTGCCAGGGAGACAGGGCCAGCGAAAAATGAAAAACTGTTTTTT. Amino acids: CARETGPAKNEKLFF.

This sequence joins TRBV4-3 and TRBJ2-1; D may be TRBD1 (5 bases). The J call may be mistaken, given a closer DNA end match to TRBJ2-7. This CDR3 contains 15 residues. CDR1 and CDR2 from the germline V gene are LGHNA and YSLEER. The chain's CDR3 is CASSQDQAGPYEQYF. Here the CDR3 DNA reads TGCGCCAGCAGCCAAGATCAGGCAGGGCCCTACGAGCAGTACTTC.

This chain connects TRBV12-3 or TRBV12-4 to TRBJ2-7, with TRBD2 matching over 9 bases. With 1 base clipped from V and 2 bases from J, the junction kept 15 bases outside the gene matches. The CDR3 sequence is 19 residues long. CDR3 sequence reads: CASSLEGGLAFSRTYEQYF. CDR3 DNA sequence: TGTGCCAGCAGTTTAGAGGGGGGACTAGCTTTTTCCAGGACCTACGAGCAGTACTTC.

The chain carries TRBV7-2 and TRBJ2-5; D gene uncertain. The J call is in doubt because the DNA end fits TRBJ2-1 better. Germline assignment: CDR1 SGHTA and CDR2 FQGNSA. CDR3 size: 16 residues. The CDR3 DNA sequence: TGTGCCAGCAGCTTAATCGCGCATCGCCTGGCCAATGAGCAGTTCTTC. Translation: CASSLIAHRLANEQFF.

This clonotype was seen only a few times. One end of the junction does not line up with germline, which may come from a read error. This chain links TRBV3-1 with TRBJ2-2, with a tentative D call TRBD1 (6 bases). The CDR3 sequence is 17 residues long. Germline V gene data show CDR1 as LGHDT and CDR2 as YNNKEL (reference sequence). The CDR3 reads CASSQFSGVKNTGEPFF. The CDR3 DNA is TGTGCCAGCAGCCAATTTTCAGGGGTTAAGAACACCGGGGAGCCGTTTTTT.

The rearrangement joins TRBV5-1 to TRBJ2-5; D unclear. Germline CDR1 reads SGHRS; CDR2 reads YFSETQ. The CDR3 is made up of 11 amino acids. The V end lost 4 bases, the J end lost 5 bases, and 6 bases lay between the germline ends. This chain's CDR3 is CASSAMETQYF. CDR3 coding DNA: TGCGCCAGCAGCGCCATGGAGACCCAGTACTTC. The full variable domain, in which reference TRBV5-1 and TRBJ2-5 provide the parts outside the CDR3, is KAGVTQTPRYLIKTRGQQVTLSCSPISGHRSVSWYQQTPGQGLQFLFEYFSETQRNKGNFPGRFSGRQFSNSRSEMNVSTLELGDSALYLCASSAMETQYFGPGTRLLVL.

V is TRBV20-1 and J is TRBJ2-7, with 9 bases aligning to TRBD1. V dropped 6 bases and J dropped 4; count of bases not matched to a gene: 7. The V gene's germline CDR1 is DFQATT and CDR2 SNEGSKA (reference sequence). The CDR3 is made up of 13 amino acids. CDR3 DNA sequence: TGCAGTGCCACCGGGACAGGGTTTTACGAGCAGTACTTC. Translated: CSATGTGFYEQYF.

The chain employs TRBV20-1 and TRBJ2-7; tentatively, D is TRBD2 (6 bases). Germline values: CDR1 DFQATT, CDR2 SNEGSKA (reference sequence). This CDR3 contains 13 residues. Between the trimmed V and J ends, which lost 6 bases and 6 bases, there was a span of 18 bases. CDR3 residues: CSALAIGVSEQYF. The CDR3 DNA is TGCAGTGCACTAGCAATAGGAGTCTCCGAGCAGTACTTC.

This clonotype occurred a few times. This chain links TRBV7-9 with TRBJ2-1, with 8 bases that match TRBD1. CDR1 and CDR2 from the germline V gene are SEHNR and FQNEAQ (reference sequence). This CDR3 region has 15 residues. The V gene end was trimmed by 1 base and the J gene end by 4 bases; junction bases not matched to a gene: 3. CDR3 DNA: TGTGCCAGCAGCTTAGGGGACAGGCTGTACAATGAGCAGTTCTTC. It is translated as CASSLGDRLYNEQFF.

CDR3 protein: CASSSPEQSFQPQHF. CDR3 DNA: TGTGCCAGCAGCTCTCCTGAACAGTCTTTTCAGCCCCAGCATTTT. The chain has TRBV7-8 and TRBJ1-5; D ambiguous. The CDR3 has 15 residues. Trimming removed 4 bases at V and 6 bases at J, with 16 bases between. Germline lookup yields CDR1 SGHVS and CDR2 FQNEAQ. Complete variable domain (other parts from reference TRBV7-8 and TRBJ1-5): GAGVSQSPRYKVAKRGQDVALRCDPISGHVSLFWYQQALGQGPEFLTYFQNEAQLDKSGLPSDRFFAERPEGSVSTLKIQRTQQEDSAVYLCASSSPEQSFQPQHFGDGTRLSIL.

The V gene is TRBV18, the J gene TRBJ2-4; 10 bases fit TRBD2. Per germline, CDR1 KGHSH and CDR2 LQKENI. The CDR3 runs 19 residues. V gave up 4 bases and J gave up 0 bases; unmatched junction bases: 12. The CDR3 nucleotides read TGTGCCAGCTCACAAGACCTAGCGGGAGTAGCGGGAGCCAAAAACATTCAGTACTTC. It specifies CASSQDLAGVAGAKNIQYF.

This chain joins TRBV10-3 and TRBJ2-5, with D possibly matching TRBD2 (5 bases). V lost 4 bases to trimming and J lost 0 bases, with 18 bases between them. From germline, CDR1 is ENHRY and CDR2 SYGVKD. CDR3 size: 17 residues. CDR3 protein: CAISVSRRRENQETQYF. CDR3 bases: TGTGCCATCAGTGTGTCCAGACGTCGGGAAAACCAAGAGACCCAGTACTTC.

The chain couples TRBV20-1 to TRBJ2-7; D not certain. The CDR3 has 13 amino acids. Germline CDR1 reads DFQATT; CDR2 reads SNEGSKA (reference sequence). V was shortened by 5 bases and J by 0 bases, with 11 bases between the two germline ends. The DNA for the CDR3 is TGCAGTGCTGGCGGACCTACCTCCTACGAGCAGTACTTC. Translating gives CSAGGPTSYEQYF.

This rearrangement joins TRBV28 to TRBJ2-4, with D perhaps being TRBD1 or TRBD2 (6 bases each). Germline CDR1 reads MDHEN; CDR2 reads SYDVKM. The CDR3 is 13 residues long. Trimming shortened V by 6 bases and J by 2 bases, and 8 bases separated the two germline ends. The CDR3: CASRGGTKNIQYF. The CDR3 coding sequence is TGTGCCAGCAGAGGGGGGACCAAAAACATTCAGTACTTC.

At least ten counts were recorded for this clonotype. This chain connects TRBV7-2 to TRBJ2-7, with D unresolved. V was trimmed by 5 bases and J by 3 bases, leaving 8 bases between them. CDR3 length: 12 residues. Per the germline V gene, CDR1 is SGHTA and CDR2 is FQGNSA. The CDR3 loop is CASSLDHYEQYF. The DNA for the CDR3 is TGTGCCAGCAGCCTAGACCACTACGAGCAGTACTTC.

This rearrangement joins TRBV12-3 or TRBV12-4 to TRBJ1-5; no reliable D call. V was trimmed by 1 base and J by 3 bases, leaving 4 bases between them. The CDR3 has 13 amino acids. The CDR3 region has the DNA TGTGCCAGCAGTTTAGTCTCCAATCAGCCCCAGCATTTT. Translation gives CASSLVSNQPQHF.

This clonotype was counted only a few times. V gene TRBV12-5 combines with J gene TRBJ1-1; unclear D gene. This CDR3 is 18 amino acids long. V lost 0 bases and J lost 0, with 17 bases in between. Germline CDR1 is LGHNT and CDR2 is FRNRAP. CDR3 loop: CASGLVPQTPGMNTEAFF. In DNA form, the CDR3 reads TGTGCTAGTGGTTTGGTTCCGCAAACCCCGGGGATGAACACTGAAGCTTTCTTT.

Only a few counts were recorded for this clonotype. This chain uses TRBV7-3 with TRBJ1-4; 12 nucleotides align to TRBD1. V was pared by 7 bases and J by 8 bases, with 20 bases of the junction left unmatched. This CDR3 comprises 19 residues. Germline CDR1 is SGHTA and CDR2 is FQGTGA. The chain's CDR3 is CASISNPGTGGAGQEKLFF. CDR3 bases: TGTGCCAGCATCTCAAATCCCGGGACAGGGGGCGCGGGTCAAGAAAAACTGTTTTTT.

This clonotype was found a few times. This chain connects TRBV9 to TRBJ1-2; D is unclear. V was pared by 0 bases and J by 4 bases, with 4 bases between. CDR1 is SGDLS and CDR2 is YYNGEE in the germline V gene. The CDR3 is made up of 12 amino acids. The CDR3 loop is CASSVASYGYTF. The CDR3 DNA reads as TGTGCCAGCAGCGTAGCCTCCTATGGCTACACCTTC.

This clonotype was seen only once. The rearrangement joins TRBV24-1 to TRBJ2-5; D is ambiguous. This CDR3 region has 13 residues. The germline gives CDR1 KGHDR, CDR2 SFDVKD. Trimming removed 3 bases from V and 11 bases from J, with 15 bases in between. The CDR3 is CATSDAEGVGQYF. CDR3 bases: TGTGCCACCAGTGATGCCGAAGGAGTCGGGCAGTACTTC.

The chain links TRBV3-1 to TRBJ2-1; 11 nucleotides align to TRBD2. V shed 6 bases and J 2 bases; nucleotides not matched to a gene: 9. The CDR3 contains 17 residues. Germline V lookup: CDR1 LGHDT, CDR2 YNNKEL (reference sequence). The CDR3: CASSPLAGEGPYNEQFF. The CDR3 region has the DNA TGTGCCAGCAGTCCACTAGCGGGAGAGGGGCCCTACAATGAGCAGTTCTTC.

This clonotype has more than one count but fewer than ten. The rearrangement links TRBV18 to TRBJ2-1; D is perhaps TRBD1 (5 bases). Trimming cost V 2 bases and J 4 bases, with 9 bases left between them. This CDR3 region has 14 residues. CDR1 is KGHSH, CDR2 LQKENI, per germline. The CDR3 DNA reads TGTGCCAGCTCACCAAGCGACAGATACAATGAGCAGTTCTTC. Protein product: CASSPSDRYNEQFF.

The rearrangement uses TRBV2 and TRBJ1-1, with a weak D call TRBD1 (6 bases). Germline CDR1 is SNHLY and CDR2 is FYNNEI. The length of the CDR3 is 13 residues. V was clipped by 6 bases and J by 1 base, with 9 bases between them. In DNA form, the CDR3 reads TGTGCCAGCAGAGAGACAGGGAACACTGAAGCTTTCTTT. Translation gives CASRETGNTEAFF.

Note on this clonotype: This sequence may be a read error, since a much larger clone differs from it by one base. The chain combines TRBV4-3 with TRBJ2-3; 7 positions agree with TRBD1. Germline V lookup: CDR1 LGHNA, CDR2 YSLEER. The CDR3 contains 15 residues. The CDR3 sequence: CAGSQGVGDTDTQYF. Written as DNA, the CDR3 is TGCGCCGGCAGCCAGGGGGTAGGGGACACAGATACGCAGTATTTT.

This clonotype was seen a few times. Its ends do not fully match the called genes, so a read error is possible. V and J are TRBV12-3 or TRBV12-4 and TRBJ2-3; D call uncertain. The CDR3 has 13 residues. The CDR3 loop reads CASSLAPTDTRYF. The CDR3 DNA reads TGTGCCAGCAGTTTAGCTCCCACAGATACGCGGTATTTT.

This clonotype was counted ten times or more. This chain connects TRBV29-1 to TRBJ2-5; the D gene is possibly TRBD2 (5 bases). Germline CDR1 and CDR2: SQVTM and ANQGSEA. CDR3 size: 12 residues. V was pared by 3 bases and J by 8 bases, with 13 bases between. The CDR3 spells CSVEVSPGTQYF. As DNA, the CDR3 is TGCAGCGTTGAGGTGTCCCCGGGAACCCAGTACTTC. The full variable domain, rest sourced from reference TRBV29-1 and TRBJ2-5, is SAVISQKPSRDICQRGTSLTIQCQVDSQVTMMFWYRQQPGQSLTLIATANQGSEATYESGFVIDKFPISRPNLTFSTLTVSNMSPEDSSIYLCSVEVSPGTQYFGPGTRLLVL.